Detailed here is one T cell receptor (beta chain). This record belongs to a study of blood T cell repertoires in COVID-19. Study overall: There were acute and convalescent COVID-19 samples, and they came from the United States, Italy and Spain. In each case, the material was cDNA or gDNA derived from T cells, B-cell-depleted T cells, or PBMCs.

Profiled with immunoSEQ multiplex PCR; TCRdb holds only in-frame clones, not every one. Of 470,000 or so clones in the sample, about 85% were seen once. The cohort comprised adults aged 18 to 89 years residing in under 25 US areas. Cohort placement rested on clinical history that participants reported themselves. There are 17 residues in the CDR3. Germline V gene data show CDR1 as ENHRY and CDR2 as SYGVKD. Losses at the gene ends were 0 bases for V and 0 bases for J; bases not matched to a gene: 6. The material sequenced was PBMCs or T cells enriched from blood (not recorded which). This chain connects TRBV10-3 to TRBJ2-7, with 9 bases identical to TRBD1. The sequence was collected from a woman under 30 with acute COVID-19. The CDR3 loop is CAISESGTGKASYEQYF. The CDR3 DNA sequence: TGTGCCATCAGTGAGTCGGGGACAGGGAAGGCCTCCTACGAGCAGTACTTC.